This T cell receptor (beta chain) is from a study of metastatic and nonmetastatic thyroid tumors (dated by TCRdb to 2018 to 2020). The study in broad terms: Repertoires from peripheral blood and from tumor or nodule tissue samples of malignant and benign thyroid patients were compared.

At least ten counts were recorded for this clone. Its antigen remains undetermined. No base qualities exist here, and no much larger clone lies one base off it. The library was prepared using PCR. For sequencing, an Illumina HiSeq 4000 was employed. High-throughput sequencing was used to profile the TCR beta-chain CDR3 region of every patient. The authors' pipeline ran thus. Drawing on CDR3 differences between clinicopathological groups, the researchers built a classifier meant to tell apart patients with distant-metastatic papillary thyroid cancer. Repertoire diversity was assessed with the Shannon index, and tumor-blood repertoire similarity with the Morisita-Horn index. TCRdb trimmed the raw reads at Q25, called clones with MiXCR and kept productive beta chains. It is TCRdb's table, rather than the study itself, that gives the V and J calls and clone size. This sample has around 22,000 clones in its table, and approximately 40% of those were observed once. The ten top clones hold 20% to 25% of the sample.

No patient had received any treatment before thyroid surgery. Using T-cell receptor beta sequencing, the researchers looked back retrospectively at clinical samples from patients, gathered between about 2012 and 2018. Trimmed from V: 3 bases; trimmed from J: 8 bases; junction bases lacking a gene match: 4. The CDR3, from cysteine to phenylalanine, totals 12 residues. Just CDR3 DNA is preserved here, 36 bases in frame from base 1. CDR1 and CDR2 were assigned from the germline V gene as SQVTM and ANQGSEA. What the study reported, not specific to this receptor: In both blood and tumor samples, malignant tumors were reported to have significantly higher TCR beta diversity than benign nodules.

The rearrangement combines TRBV29-1 with TRBJ2-1; TRBD1 agrees with 7 junctional bases. This TCR derives from a male donor with papillary thyroid cancer or a benign thyroid nodule (not recorded which). Some clones in this sample may be carry-over from other donors' samples. The sequencing input was blood. The sequenced DNA is TGCAGCGTTGAGACAGGGATGGATGAGCAGTTCTTC. This sequence encodes CSVETGMDEQFF.